The next 10 T cell receptor beta chains were all read from a single sample in a study of blood T cell repertoires in COVID-19. The assay was immunoSEQ multiplex PCR, and TCRdb's table has in-frame clones only and misses some. The table has about 300,000 clones, roughly nine tenths seen once. Sequenced input: PBMCs or T cells enriched from blood (not recorded which). The receptors were gathered from a woman aged 25-40 years who had recovered from COVID-19.

The chain is built from TRBV7-9 and TRBJ1-1, with D tentatively TRBD1 (5 bases). The CDR3 has 13 residues. Germline-derived CDR1 and CDR2 are SEHNR and FQNEAQ (reference sequence). V lost 3 bases, J lost 5 bases, and 10 bases lay in between. This chain's CDR3 is CASSFGKGTEAFF. The CDR3 DNA follows: TGTGCCAGCAGCTTTGGGAAGGGGACTGAAGCTTTCTTT.

The V call is TRBV28, the J call TRBJ1-2; TRBD1 matches 7 bases. The V segment lost 5 bases and the J segment 6 bases; nucleotides outside the gene matches: 9. The germline V gene has CDR1 MDHEN and CDR2 SYDVKM. The CDR3 loop spans 14 amino acids. For the CDR3, the DNA is TGTGCCAGCAGTCAACGACAGGGAAGGGATGGCTACACCTTC. It translates to CASSQRQGRDGYTF.

Of note for this clone: The DNA is left out, because the CDR3 cannot be placed on it with certainty; the CDR3 is given as TCRdb lists it. The V and J genes are TRBV10-3 and TRBJ1-6; TRBD1, the D gene given by the table, was not confirmed from the DNA. The CDR3 sequence runs 19 residues, both termini included. Germline values: CDR1 ENHRY, CDR2 SYGVKD. CDR3 loop: CAISEYFGRGQGVNSPLHF.

This clone was found a few times. The V and J genes are TRBV3-1 (or the pseudogene TRBV3-2) and TRBJ2-3; weak D call: TRBD2 (5 bases). Germline CDR1 is LGHDT and CDR2 is YNNKEL (reference sequence). The CDR3 has 15 residues. V was shortened by 3 bases and J by 4 bases, with 14 bases between the two germline ends. CDR3 in DNA: TGTGCCAGCAGCCATCCTACGCCCGGGGCAGATACGCAGTATTTT. Amino acid sequence: CASSHPTPGADTQYF.

This clone appeared a few times. V and J are TRBV19 and TRBJ2-6, with 10 bases lining up with TRBD1. The CDR3 length is 19 residues. Per the germline V gene, CDR1 is LNHDA and CDR2 is SQIVND (reference sequence). V lost 6 bases, J lost 3 bases, and 14 bases stayed unmatched. The CDR3 protein is CASRRSGQGGYRGANVLTF. The CDR3 DNA sequence: TGTGCCAGTAGGAGATCCGGACAGGGGGGTTATCGTGGGGCCAACGTCCTGACTTTC.

The chain joins TRBV9 to TRBJ1-1, with D hard to call. The CDR3 has 17 amino acids. Germline values: CDR1 SGDLS, CDR2 YYNGEE. V dropped 2 bases and J dropped 0 bases, with 17 bases sitting between them. The CDR3 coding sequence is TGTGCCAGCAGCGTCCACCAGGATCTTTTTATGAACACTGAAGCTTTCTTT. Residues: CASSVHQDLFMNTEAFF.

The V call is TRBV5-1, the J call TRBJ1-1; D ambiguous. Looked up from germline, CDR1 is SGHRS and CDR2 is YFSETQ. The CDR3 runs to 14 residues. The ends were cut back, 6 bases at V and 5 bases at J, with 17 bases in the middle. In nucleotides, the CDR3 is TGCGCCAGCAAACGCACCCCCACGGGGACTGAAGCTTTCTTT. It is translated as CASKRTPTGTEAFF.

The chain uses TRBV7-3 and TRBJ2-2, with D maybe TRBD2 (5 bases). Trimming took off 5 bases at V and 2 bases at J, with 12 bases between the two ends. CDR1 is SGHTA and CDR2 is FQGTGA in the germline V gene. The CDR3 loop spans 15 amino acids. CDR3 sequence reads: CASSPTRANTGELFF. The CDR3 DNA sequence: TGTGCCAGCAGCCCCACGAGGGCAAACACCGGGGAGCTGTTTTTT.

This clone was seen just once. This chain joins TRBV5-5 and TRBJ1-2; D is possibly TRBD1 (6 bases). The CDR3 spans 14 residues. CDR1 and CDR2 from the germline V gene are SGHKS and YYEKEE (reference sequence). Trimming left V 2 bases short and J 4 bases short, with 12 bases between. This CDR3 reads CASSLGQTPYGYTF. The CDR3 DNA follows: TGTGCCAGCAGCTTAGGACAGACCCCCTATGGCTACACCTTC.

This chain joins TRBV5-5 and TRBJ2-5; 7 bases map to TRBD1. The CDR3 has 16 residues. The junction had 11 bases not matched to a gene; V was cut back by 3 bases and J by 3 bases. Germline V lookup: CDR1 SGHKS, CDR2 YYEKEE (reference sequence). In DNA, the CDR3 is TGTGCCAGCAGCTCTTTTGACAGGGACGCAAAAGAGACCCAGTACTTC. Protein: CASSSFDRDAKETQYF. The variable domain in full, completed from reference TRBV5-5 and TRBJ2-5, reads DAGVTQSPTHLIKTRGQQVTLRCSPISGHKSVSWYQQVLGQGPQFIFQYYEKEERGRGNFPDRFSARQFPNYSSELNVNALLLGDSALYLCASSSFDRDAKETQYFGPGTRLLVL.